Below, one T cell receptor (beta chain) is given with its context. Its antigen is not known. Produced via immunoSEQ multiplex PCR; TCRdb's table is partial and in-frame only. Of 150,000 to 180,000 clones in the sample, roughly nine tenths were seen once. The sample comes from a study of T cell responses to AZD1222 COVID-19 vaccine. Study-level results: Just 5 to 7 AZD1222 recipients were seropositive at baseline. Across spike, vaccine-associated CD4 TCRs were found, dominant at 160-218 and 743-854. None of the repertoires were sampled until the peak T cell response had passed. The sample set comprised mostly white British donors with more females, and clonal diversity was possibly underestimated.

Germline trimming cut 6 bases from V and 5 bases from J; bases unmatched to any gene: 6. The CDR3 has 12 residues. Germline CDR1 and CDR2: SQVTM and ANQGSEA. The clonotype was recovered from an adult in good health. Source: peripheral blood, taken on day 0 of MenACWY control vaccination. The rearrangement links TRBV29-1 to TRBJ2-5; 7 bases match TRBD2. The CDR3 DNA sequence: TGCAGCGTGCGGGAGCAGAGGGAGACCCAGTACTTC. Protein sequence: CSVREQRETQYF. Based on the CDR3 plus reference TRBV29-1 and TRBJ2-5, the full variable domain is SAVISQKPSRDICQRGTSLTIQCQVDSQVTMMFWYRQQPGQSLTLIATANQGSEATYESGFVIDKFPISRPNLTFSTLTVSNMSPEDSSIYLCSVREQRETQYFGPGTRLLVL.